This T cell receptor beta chain emerged from a study of blood T cell repertoires in COVID-19. Germline V gene data show CDR1 as MDHEN and CDR2 as SYDVKM. The CDR3 runs 21 residues. Losses at the gene ends were 3 bases for V and 0 bases for J; bases not matched to a gene: 20. This clone was seen once. TCRdb's copy holds only in-frame clones and misses some; the assay was immunoSEQ multiplex PCR. This table holds 21,000 or so clones, 85% to 90% found once. The sequence came from a man between 65 and 79 years old with active COVID-19. V and J are TRBV28 and TRBJ2-3; 8 positions agree with TRBD2. The sequenced sample consisted of peripheral blood. In nucleotides, the CDR3 is TGTGCCAGCAGTTTTGAAGGTGTTAGCGGGGATCCGATGACTAGCACAGATACGCAGTATTTT. Encoded protein: CASSFEGVSGDPMTSTDTQYF. Based on the CDR3 plus reference TRBV28 and TRBJ2-3, the full variable domain is DVKVTQSSRYLVKRTGEKVFLECVQDMDHENMFWYRQDPGLGLRLIYFSYDVKMKEKGDIPEGYSVSREKKERFSLILESASTNQTSMYLCASSFEGVSGDPMTSTDTQYFGPGTRLTVL.